Each of the 11 T cell receptor beta chains below was sequenced from the same sample in a study of blood T cell repertoires in COVID-19. The protocol was immunoSEQ multiplex PCR, while the TCRdb copy is restricted to in-frame clones and leaves out a portion. Of some 150,000 clones listed, approximately 80% are singletons. Sequencing used peripheral blood. These receptor sequences come from a man in his sixties with acute or convalescent COVID-19.

The chain combines TRBV9 with TRBJ1-1; tentatively, D is TRBD1 (5 bases). Germline-derived CDR1 and CDR2 are SGDLS and YYNGEE. CDR3 size: 14 residues. V was clipped by 0 bases and J by 6 bases, with 12 bases between them. DNA of the CDR3: TGTGCCAGCAGCGTAGGAAATCGACAGTCTGAAGCTTTCTTT. The encoded protein is CASSVGNRQSEAFF.

The chain recombines TRBV7-2 with TRBJ1-1; D unresolved. CDR1 and CDR2 (germline): SGHTA, FQGNSA. The CDR3 sequence is 13 residues long. Trimming shortened V by 2 bases and J by 1 base, and 5 bases separated the two germline ends. The CDR3 nucleotides are TGTGCCAGCAGCTTAAACAGGAACACTGAAGCTTTCTTT. It yields the protein CASSLNRNTEAFF.

The V call is TRBV7-3, the J call TRBJ1-2; 9 nucleotides match TRBD1. J gave up 13 bases and V 1 base, and 7 bases lay outside the gene matches. The CDR3 extends over 13 amino acids. CDR1 is SGHTA and CDR2 is FQGTGA in the germline V gene. The CDR3 nucleotides are TGTGCCAGCAGCTTAATGGGACAGGGCTTATTCACCTTC. This gives the protein CASSLMGQGLFTF.

This chain uses TRBV6-1 with TRBJ1-2; unclear D gene. Germline CDR1 reads MNHNS; CDR2 reads SASEGT. With 5 bases removed from V and 5 bases from J, the gap between germline ends came to 12 bases. The CDR3 covers 13 residues. CDR3 loop: CASSSQISYGYTF. In DNA form, the CDR3 reads TGTGCCAGCAGTTCACAGATCTCATATGGCTACACCTTC.

The chain couples TRBV13 to TRBJ2-1; D perhaps matches TRBD2 (6 bases). CDR1 is PRHDT, CDR2 FYEKMQ, per germline (reference sequence). The CDR3 has 17 amino acids. Trimming stripped 5 bases from V and 2 bases from J, with 19 bases between. The CDR3 region has the DNA TGTGCCAGCAGCCATATCGGATTGGGGGAGGCCTACAATGAGCAGTTCTTC. It translates to CASSHIGLGEAYNEQFF.

V is TRBV19 and J is TRBJ2-6; 13 positions match TRBD2. The germline V gene encodes CDR1 LNHDA and CDR2 SQIVND (reference sequence). The CDR3 totals 22 residues. V was pared by 4 bases and J by 0 bases, with 15 bases of the junction left unmatched. CDR3 DNA sequence: TGTGCCAGTAGTACCGCACTCCCGGGACTAGCGGGGACGAGCTCTGGGGCCAACGTCCTGACTTTC. It translates to CASSTALPGLAGTSSGANVLTF.

V is TRBV7-3 and J is TRBJ2-5, with TRBD1 identical over 9 bases. V lost 5 bases to trimming and J lost 3 bases; unmatched junction nucleotides: 7. The germline V gene encodes CDR1 SGHTA and CDR2 FQGTGA. The CDR3 spans 15 residues. This chain's CDR3 is CASSPGTGKKETQYF. In nucleotides, the CDR3 is TGTGCCAGCAGCCCTGGGACAGGGAAGAAAGAGACCCAGTACTTC.

J is TRBJ1-1 and V is TRBV6-5; the D is unclear. Trimming left V 2 bases short and J 1 base short, with 5 bases between. This CDR3 comprises 13 residues. Germline assignment: CDR1 MNHEY and CDR2 SVGAGI. As DNA, the CDR3 is TGTGCCAGCAGTTACGGCGGGAACACTGAAGCTTTCTTT. Protein sequence: CASSYGGNTEAFF.

This clone was seen repeatedly, ten times or more. The chain carries TRBV4-2 and TRBJ1-1; D is perhaps TRBD1 (5 bases). The CDR3 runs 15 residues. V gave up 4 bases and J gave up 1 base, with 13 bases separating them. The germline V gene has CDR1 LGHNA and CDR2 YNFKEQ. CDR3 region: CASSPLLTENTEAFF. CDR3 coding DNA: TGTGCCAGCAGCCCCTTATTGACAGAGAACACTGAAGCTTTCTTT.

This chain links TRBV28 with TRBJ2-7; D is ambiguous. Germline loops: CDR1 MDHEN, CDR2 SYDVKM. The germline V and J ends were trimmed by 1 base and 7 bases, with 5 bases remaining between them. The CDR3 sequence is 11 residues long. The CDR3 protein is CASSLLQEQYF. As DNA, the CDR3 is TGTGCCAGCAGTTTATTGCAGGAGCAGTACTTC. Drawing the rest from reference TRBV28 and TRBJ2-7, the complete variable domain is DVKVTQSSRYLVKRTGEKVFLECVQDMDHENMFWYRQDPGLGLRLIYFSYDVKMKEKGDIPEGYSVSREKKERFSLILESASTNQTSMYLCASSLLQEQYFGPGTRLTVT.

The chain links TRBV6-4 to TRBJ2-1, with 9 nucleotides matching TRBD2. V dropped 5 bases and J dropped 0; count of bases not matched to a gene: 2. This CDR3 is 15 amino acids long. Germline CDR1 reads MRHNA; CDR2 reads SNTAGT. Written as DNA, the CDR3 is TGTGCCAGCAGTTTTAGCGGGGGCTCCTACAATGAGCAGTTCTTC. Its protein is CASSFSGGSYNEQFF.